This T cell receptor (beta chain) was recovered during a study of persistence of HIV-infected CD4 T cells. On the study more broadly: Suppressive ART had lasted a median of about 8 years. Whole-study results and caveats: Degenerate expanded CDR3beta sequences were enriched among CMV- and Gag-responding cells. Bulk TCR data could not be restricted to HIV-1-infected CMV-responding cells.

In regard to this clone: No antigen is known for it.

This was the immunoSEQ version 4 assay in survey mode. Here immunoSEQ multiplex PCR was the method, and the copy in TCRdb shows in-frame clones only, minus some. The table shows about 35,000 clones, with approximately 87% occurring only once. An overlapping HIV-1 Gag peptide pool stimulated these cells at 0.95 to 1 ug/peptide/mL. CD40L/CD69 double-negative CD45RO-high memory CD4+ T cells were collected. CDR3 size: 13 residues. V was trimmed by 7 bases and J by 4 bases, leaving 12 bases between them. The sequence came from an adult with HIV. The donor label of this sample is uncertain. Specimen: cultured CD4+ T cells from PBMCs, collected from a patient who received antiretroviral therapy. The gene calls are TRBV12-3 or TRBV12-4 and TRBJ2-3, with D tentatively TRBD2 (5 bases). For the CDR3, the DNA is TGTGCCAGCAACCGGGGTCCCCCAGATACGCAGTATTTT. Amino acids: CASNRGPPDTQYF.